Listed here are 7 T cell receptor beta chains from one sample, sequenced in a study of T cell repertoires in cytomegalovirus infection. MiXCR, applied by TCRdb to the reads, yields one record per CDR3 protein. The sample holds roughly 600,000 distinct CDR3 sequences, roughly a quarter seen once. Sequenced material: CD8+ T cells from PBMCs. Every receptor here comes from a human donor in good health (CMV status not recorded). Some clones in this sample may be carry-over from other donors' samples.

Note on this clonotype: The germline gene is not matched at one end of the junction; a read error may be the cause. The DNA of the CDR3 is TGTGCCAGCAGTTCACCCATGGGTGGGGGAGTGAAAACTGAAGCTTTCTTT. Protein product: CASSSPMGGGVKTEAFF. This sequence joins TRBV28 and TRBJ1-1; D may be TRBD1 (5 bases). This CDR3 region has 17 residues. Per the germline V gene, CDR1 is MDHEN and CDR2 is SYDVKM.

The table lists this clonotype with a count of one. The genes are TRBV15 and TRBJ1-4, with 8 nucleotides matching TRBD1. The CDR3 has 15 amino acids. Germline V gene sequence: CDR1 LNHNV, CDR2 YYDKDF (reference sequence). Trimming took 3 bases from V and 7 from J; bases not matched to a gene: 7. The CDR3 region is CATSRDRVLGEKLFF. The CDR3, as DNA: TGTGCCACCAGCAGGGACAGGGTTCTGGGTGAAAAACTGTTTTTT.

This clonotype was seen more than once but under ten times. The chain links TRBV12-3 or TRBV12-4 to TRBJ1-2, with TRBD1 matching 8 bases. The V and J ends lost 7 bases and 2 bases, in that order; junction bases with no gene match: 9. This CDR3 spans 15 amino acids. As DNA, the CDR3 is TGTGCCAGCACCAGGACAGGGTTCCACAACTATGGCTACACCTTC. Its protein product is CASTRTGFHNYGYTF.

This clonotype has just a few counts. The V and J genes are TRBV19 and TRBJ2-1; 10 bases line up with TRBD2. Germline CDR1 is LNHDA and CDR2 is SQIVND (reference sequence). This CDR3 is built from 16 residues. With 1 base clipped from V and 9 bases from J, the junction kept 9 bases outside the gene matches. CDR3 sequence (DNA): TGTGCCAGTAGTATAGGGCTAGCGGGGGCGCCGAGTGAGCAGTTCTTC. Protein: CASSIGLAGAPSEQFF.

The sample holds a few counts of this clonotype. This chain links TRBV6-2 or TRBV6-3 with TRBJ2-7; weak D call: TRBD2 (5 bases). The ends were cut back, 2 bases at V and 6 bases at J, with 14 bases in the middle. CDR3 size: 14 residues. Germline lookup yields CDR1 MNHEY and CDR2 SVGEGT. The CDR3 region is CASSYALRGFEQYV. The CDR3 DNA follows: TGTGCCAGCAGTTACGCCCTGCGAGGGTTCGAGCAGTACGTC.

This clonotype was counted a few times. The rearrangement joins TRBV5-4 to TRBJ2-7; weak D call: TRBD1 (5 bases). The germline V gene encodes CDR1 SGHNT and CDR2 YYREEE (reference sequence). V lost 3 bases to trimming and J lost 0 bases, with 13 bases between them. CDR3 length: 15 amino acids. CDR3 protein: CASSYGHSSSYEQYF. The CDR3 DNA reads TGTGCCAGCAGCTACGGACACTCGAGCTCCTACGAGCAGTACTTC.

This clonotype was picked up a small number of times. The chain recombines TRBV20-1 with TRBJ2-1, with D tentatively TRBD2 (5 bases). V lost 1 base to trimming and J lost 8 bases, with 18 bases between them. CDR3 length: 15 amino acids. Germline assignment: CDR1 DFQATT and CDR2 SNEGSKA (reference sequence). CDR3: CSARGRDFERHEQFF. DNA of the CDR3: TGCAGTGCTAGAGGCCGGGATTTCGAGAGACATGAGCAGTTCTTC.